This TCR beta chain was recovered during a study of blood T cells in healthy people across ages. The amount of total RNA extracted per sample was at least 6 micrograms. CDR3 length: 15 residues. Germline lookup yields CDR1 MNHNS and CDR2 SASEGT. V dropped 8 bases and J dropped 10 bases, with 24 bases sitting between them. A second PCR, run for about 6 to 11 cycles, used a sample-barcoded 5' primer plus a J-beta primer mix. One entry per CDR3 protein results from TCRdb running MiXCR on the 5' RACE reads. The sample records 650,000 or so distinct CDR3 sequences, 40% to 65% being singletons. The sequence derives from a woman of 80 years or more in good health. Sequenced sample: blood. The V call is TRBV6-1, the J call TRBJ2-1, with D perhaps TRBD2 (6 bases). This CDR3 is CASLGLHDSLGEQFF. Here the CDR3 DNA reads TGTGCCAGCCTTGGACTACATGATTCCCTGGGGGAGCAGTTCTTC.